This T cell receptor beta chain was sequenced in a study of radiation and T cells in renal cell carcinoma (dated by TCRdb to the early 2020s). At the level of the whole study: The samples were obtained from a clinical trial, where primary renal cell carcinomas were treated with 15 Gy stereotactic body radiation therapy and then removed by nephrectomy 4 weeks afterward. In total, fewer than 55 samples, comprising 26 tumors and about 27 peripheral blood samples, were subjected to TCR beta sequencing. Across all 53 samples, 4,000,000 or so unique CDR3 nucleotide sequences encoding roughly 2,800,000 unique CDR3 amino acid sequences were identified.

The label giving this sample's time point can be read as: blood 2 weeks post-SBRT. Read against the paper, the sample's treatment or condition label means: 15 Gy SBRT to primary tumor, nephrectomy 4 weeks later. To follow tumor-enriched clonotypes, serial peripheral blood was collected from radiation-treated patients at baseline and at 2 weeks and 4 weeks after SBRT. Every patient had renal cell carcinoma of clear cell pathology. The QIAamp DNA Blood Mini Kit (Qiagen) was used to prepare genomic DNA for TCR sequencing. The analyses included just those samples that passed every quality control check. About this clone itself: Its antigen is still unknown. No much larger clone is present one base from it, and per-base qualities are unavailable.

The study at large found these results: Because pretreatment tumor biopsies were not available, the study could not determine whether clonotypes were already present within the tumor at baseline. Dynamics of the blood repertoire were not tracked past 4 weeks after treatment. Effects of radiation dose or scheduling on the TCR repertoire could not be addressed with the single-armed trial design. In blood, the top tumor clonotypes increased from baseline to 2 weeks after radiation and then shrank by 4 weeks, which suggests a temporary expansion of tumor-resident clones.

TCR beta libraries were generated from genomic DNA with the immunoSEQ kit, following the manufacturer's recommendations. To prepare the libraries, a first multiplex PCR with proprietary primers was run, followed by a second PCR that added unique barcodes, and a bead cleanup was done after each round. A positive control reaction and a negative control reaction, both provided in the kit, were run with every batch of samples. The final libraries were assessed on an Agilent 4200 TapeStation D1000 ScreenTape, pooled by volume, and quantified by qPCR. Sequencing was performed on an Illumina NextSeq500 using a MidOutput 150-cycle cartridge, with 156 Read1 cycles, 15 Index1 cycles, and the kit custom primers. The pooled library was loaded at approximately 0.99 pM, and around 22% PhiX control was spiked in. Processing in the source paper ran as follows. The vendor-processed data were analyzed in R, and a clonotype was defined as all T cells that share the same CDR3 nucleotide sequence. For clone abundance analyses, frequencies were normalized to the 10,000 most abundant clones in each sample. Public T cell clones, which averaged fewer than five per sample, were removed prior to analysis. A difference in abundance of at least 32-fold between compartments was used to define tumor-enriched and baseline blood-enriched clonotypes. A beta-binomial differential abundance model was used to identify clonotypes that were expanded or contracted between blood time points. Similarity between tumor and blood repertoires was quantified using the Baroni-Urbani and Buser coefficient, and groups were compared with two-tailed Wilcoxon tests in R. Drawn from immuneACCESS, this table holds only the in-frame rearrangements with V and J called that TCRdb kept. Clones are partly lost; checked studies trace under half to an unresolved V gene and leave the rest unexplained. The DNA gave D and trimming, while V, J and clone size come from that table. Here the sample has some 120,000 clones; more than 75% occur a single time. The top ten constitute approximately 6% of the sample.

The specimen was blood, collected from a patient whose treatment included radiotherapy and nephrectomy. The TCR was taken from a woman aged 70 to 79 with renal cell carcinoma.

The CDR3 region reads CASNTDRGTEAFF. The nucleotides read TGTGCCAGCAACACCGACAGGGGCACTGAAGCTTTCTTT. The chain is assembled from TRBV5-4 and TRBJ1-1; TRBD1 agrees with 8 junctional bases. Here V drops 6 bases and J drops 4 bases, and the junction holds 5 bases not matched to any gene. Spanning cysteine to phenylalanine, the CDR3 consists of 13 amino acids. CDR3 DNA is the only sequence kept; it has 39 bases, read in frame from the first base. CDR1 and CDR2 (SGHNT, YYREEE) derive from the germline V gene (reference sequence).